One sample yielded the 25 T cell receptor beta chains listed below, sequenced in a study of cytomegalovirus exposure and HLA in healthy donors. This table comes from immunoSEQ multiplex PCR, and its TCRdb copy is limited to in-frame clones, with some not included. The sample has some 84,000 clones; approximately 91% are singletons. Material for sequencing was PBMCs. These receptors originate from a man aged 30-40 years in good health and CMV-seronegative.

The chain recombines TRBV28 with TRBJ2-2, with TRBD2 as a possible D gene (5 bases). The CDR3 covers 14 residues. V lost 7 bases, J lost 4 bases, and 13 bases lay in between. CDR1 and CDR2 (germline): MDHEN, SYDVKM. The CDR3 coding sequence is TGTGCCAGCACTGAGGGAGTAATCACCGGGGAGCTGTTTTTT. This codes for CASTEGVITGELFF.

V usage is TRBV27 and J usage is TRBJ1-2; 10 nucleotides line up with TRBD1. There are 13 residues in the CDR3. Trimming took 6 bases from V and 7 from J; bases not matched to a gene: 5. Germline-derived CDR1 and CDR2 are MNHEY and SMNVEV (reference sequence). CDR3 sequence (DNA): TGTGCCAGCAGGGGACAGGGGTACTCTGGCTACACCTTC. Amino acids: CASRGQGYSGYTF.

V gene TRBV27 combines with J gene TRBJ2-7; TRBD1 matches at 9 bases. V lost 2 bases, J lost 2 bases, and 4 bases stayed unmatched. This CDR3 comprises 15 residues. Germline CDR1 reads MNHEY; CDR2 reads SMNVEV (reference sequence). The chain's CDR3 is CASSLPGTGTYEQYF. DNA of the CDR3: TGTGCCAGCAGTTTACCCGGGACAGGGACCTACGAGCAGTACTTC.

The chain carries TRBV28 and TRBJ1-2; 7 positions match TRBD1. The J segment lost 3 bases and the V segment lost 4 bases, leaving 8 bases of the junction unmatched. Looked up from germline, CDR1 is MDHEN and CDR2 is SYDVKM. The CDR3 has 15 residues. The CDR3, as DNA: TGTGCCAGCAGTTCAATATACAGGGGTGACTATGGCTACACCTTC. Translation: CASSSIYRGDYGYTF.

The CDR3 region is CASSWTRQATYEQYF. The CDR3 coding sequence is TGTGCCAGCAGCTGGACCCGACAGGCCACCTACGAGCAGTACTTC. The rearrangement joins TRBV5-6 to TRBJ2-7, with a weak D call TRBD1 (6 bases). The CDR3 covers 15 residues. The V end lost 3 bases, the J end lost 2 bases, and 15 bases lay between the germline ends. CDR1 is SGHDT and CDR2 is YYEEEE in the germline V gene.

The V gene is TRBV6-1, the J gene TRBJ1-5; 8 bases fit TRBD1. The CDR3 has 16 residues. Germline trimming cut 3 bases from V and 3 bases from J; bases unmatched to any gene: 7. CDR1 and CDR2 from the germline V gene are MNHNS and SASEGT. The CDR3 is CASSDFTRGLNQPQHF. The CDR3 DNA reads as TGTGCCAGCAGTGATTTTACCAGGGGGCTCAATCAGCCCCAGCATTTT.

The rearrangement uses TRBV27 and TRBJ2-7; 12 nucleotides agree with TRBD2. The J segment lost 3 bases and the V segment lost 6 bases, leaving 6 bases of the junction unmatched. This CDR3 is 15 amino acids long. The germline V gene has CDR1 MNHEY and CDR2 SMNVEV (reference sequence). The CDR3 DNA sequence: TGTGCCAGCAGCTTGACTAGCGGGAGCGTCTACGAGCAGTACTTC. The encoded protein is CASSLTSGSVYEQYF.

J is TRBJ2-5 and V is TRBV28, with TRBD1 as a possible D gene (6 bases). The ends were cut back, 5 bases at V and 3 bases at J, with 16 bases in the middle. There are 15 residues in the CDR3. Germline V CDR1 and CDR2: MDHEN, SYDVKM. The CDR3 bases are TGTGCCAGCAGTCGCCATCGACAGGCAAAAGAGACCCAGTACTTC. Protein sequence: CASSRHRQAKETQYF.

J is TRBJ2-7 and V is TRBV29-1, with D possibly matching TRBD2 (6 bases). Trimming took 4 bases from V and 1 from J, leaving 11 bases between them. The V gene's germline CDR1 is SQVTM and CDR2 ANQGSEA. The CDR3 is made up of 13 amino acids. CDR3 DNA: TGCAGCGTTGGGACGGGAGTGTCCTACGAGCAGTACTTC. Its protein is CSVGTGVSYEQYF.

The chain recombines TRBV15 with TRBJ2-1; 12 nucleotides align to TRBD2. This CDR3 spans 15 amino acids. Trimming cost V 5 bases and J 6 bases; bases outside gene matches: 5. Germline lookup yields CDR1 LNHNV and CDR2 YYDKDF (reference sequence). The CDR3 loop is CATSGGTSGPNEQFF. CDR3 bases: TGTGCCACCAGCGGCGGGACTAGCGGGCCCAATGAGCAGTTCTTC.

The chain carries TRBV30 and TRBJ1-2; D might be TRBD1 (6 bases). The CDR3 has 14 amino acids. Germline CDR1 reads GTSNPN; CDR2 reads SVGIG (reference sequence). V was cut by 0 bases and J by 6 bases, with 14 bases left in between. CDR3 sequence reads: CAWSVGQPINGYTF. In DNA, the CDR3 is TGTGCCTGGAGTGTAGGACAGCCGATAAATGGCTACACCTTC.

The chain links TRBV28 to TRBJ2-7; 8 nucleotides align to TRBD2. This CDR3 contains 14 residues. V lost 8 bases and J lost 2; bases outside the gene matches: 8. Germline CDR1 is MDHEN and CDR2 is SYDVKM. The CDR3 bases are TGTGCCAGCGGGCGAACTAGCGGTCCCTACGAGCAGTACTTC. Translated: CASGRTSGPYEQYF.

This chain links TRBV11-3 with TRBJ2-7; 8 nucleotides align to TRBD2. The CDR3 is 15 residues long. The germline V gene has CDR1 SGHNT and CDR2 YENEEA. J gave up 3 bases and V 0 bases, and 4 bases lay outside the gene matches. In DNA form, the CDR3 reads TGTGCCAGCAGCTTAGAGTACGGGGGGGGCTACGAGCAGTACTTC. Its protein product is CASSLEYGGGYEQYF.

The rearrangement links TRBV16 to TRBJ1-2, with a possible D match to TRBD1 (6 bases). CDR3 length equals 16 residues. Germline V gives CDR1 KGHSY, CDR2 FQNENV. The V gene lost 3 bases and the J gene lost 5 bases, with 19 bases spanning the gap. The CDR3 is CASSHPQGIAGYGYTF. CDR3 sequence (DNA): TGTGCCAGCAGCCACCCACAGGGTATAGCGGGGTATGGCTACACCTTC.

The chain carries TRBV13 and TRBJ1-1, with TRBD1 matching over 7 bases. CDR3 size: 15 residues. The germline CDR1 and CDR2 sequences are PRHDT and FYEKMQ (reference sequence). V lost 1 base to trimming and J lost 5 bases; unmatched junction nucleotides: 7. CDR3 region: CASSLATGAGTEAFF. Here the CDR3 DNA reads TGTGCCAGCAGCTTAGCAACAGGGGCAGGGACTGAAGCTTTCTTT.

The chain is built from TRBV4-1 and TRBJ2-7, with TRBD1 matching over 11 bases. There are 14 residues in the CDR3. Germline lookup yields CDR1 MGHRA and CDR2 YSYEKL. J gave up 6 bases and V 3 bases, and 4 bases lay outside the gene matches. CDR3 in amino acids: CASSQWDRGIEQYF. The CDR3 DNA reads TGCGCCAGCAGCCAGTGGGACAGGGGGATCGAGCAGTACTTC.

The chain is built from TRBV5-1 and TRBJ2-3; 8 nucleotides agree with TRBD2. Germline V gene data show CDR1 as SGHRS and CDR2 as YFSETQ. This CDR3 is built from 15 residues. Trimming cost V 5 bases and J 6 bases; bases outside gene matches: 11. CDR3 nucleotides: TGCGCCAGCAGTCTGGAGGGCGGGGGGTCGGATACGCAGTATTTT. The encoded protein is CASSLEGGGSDTQYF.

CDR3 bases: TGTGCCAGCAAGATAGTAATTATTAACTATGGCTACACCTTC. It codes for CASKIVIINYGYTF. The gene calls are TRBV2 and TRBJ1-2; D unclear. Germline assignment: CDR1 SNHLY and CDR2 FYNNEI. The length of the CDR3 is 14 residues. V lost 7 bases and J 1 base, leaving 13 bases between the germline ends.

This chain links TRBV6-1 with TRBJ2-7, with 12 bases lining up with TRBD2. The J segment lost 7 bases and the V segment lost 3 bases, leaving 4 bases of the junction unmatched. CDR3 size: 14 residues. Germline CDR1 and CDR2: MNHNS and SASEGT. Written as DNA, the CDR3 is TGTGCCAGCAGTGAGCTAGCGGGAGGGGGTGAGCAGTACTTC. Its protein is CASSELAGGGEQYF.

J is TRBJ2-1 and V is TRBV6-6; 9 bases are shared with TRBD2. CDR3 length: 15 amino acids. The ends lost 5 bases at V and 4 bases at J; junction bases unmatched: 6. Germline V lookup: CDR1 MNHNY, CDR2 SVGAGI (reference sequence). CDR3 in amino acids: CASSNSGGQYNEQFF. The DNA for the CDR3 is TGTGCCAGCAGTAATAGCGGGGGACAGTACAATGAGCAGTTCTTC.

This chain links TRBV11-2 with TRBJ2-2; TRBD1 aligns across 7 bases. From germline, CDR1 is SGHAT and CDR2 FQNNGV. The CDR3 runs 13 residues. Trimming took 5 bases from V and 7 from J; bases not matched to a gene: 4. CDR3 amino acids: CASSAQGFGELFF. The CDR3 region has the DNA TGTGCCAGCAGCGCACAGGGGTTCGGGGAGCTGTTTTTT.

The chain has TRBV2 and TRBJ1-5; D not resolved. Germline CDR1 reads SNHLY; CDR2 reads FYNNEI. This CDR3 region has 18 residues. V was shortened by 0 bases and J by 4 bases, with 19 bases between the two germline ends. The CDR3 bases are TGTGCCAGCAGTGAAGCGGCGAGGGTCTGGGGATCAAATCAGCCCCAGCATTTT. As protein: CASSEAARVWGSNQPQHF.

Only one count was recorded for this clone. The chain recombines TRBV7-9 with TRBJ2-3, with D perhaps matching TRBD2 (6 bases). The length of the CDR3 is 13 residues. Germline V gives CDR1 SEHNR, CDR2 FQNEAQ (reference sequence). Trimming took 5 bases from V and 10 from J, leaving 16 bases between them. CDR3 bases: TGTGCCAGCAGCCAATCGGCGGGGTACTCGCAGTATTTT. Translation: CASSQSAGYSQYF.

This rearrangement joins TRBV19 to TRBJ1-1; 8 nucleotides line up with TRBD1. CDR1 is LNHDA, CDR2 SQIVND, per germline (reference sequence). V dropped 6 bases and J dropped 3; count of bases not matched to a gene: 6. The CDR3 totals 14 residues. The CDR3 loop is CASRDGQGYTEAFF. The CDR3, as DNA: TGTGCCAGTAGGGACGGACAGGGCTACACTGAAGCTTTCTTT.

The chain carries TRBV7-2 and TRBJ1-5; D is possibly TRBD1 (6 bases). The CDR3 contains 15 residues. Trimming stripped 3 bases from V and 1 base from J, with 10 bases between. Germline assignment: CDR1 SGHTA and CDR2 FQGNSA. The CDR3 is CASSLEGQSNQPQHF. CDR3 in DNA: TGTGCCAGCAGCTTGGAAGGACAGAGCAATCAGCCCCAGCATTTT. Supplemented by reference TRBV7-2 and TRBJ1-5, the full variable domain reads GAGVSQSPSNKVTEKGKDVELRCDPISGHTALYWYRQSLGQGLEFLIYFQGNSAPDKSGLPSDRFSAERTGGSVSTLTIQRTQQEDSAVYLCASSLEGQSNQPQHFGDGTRLSIL.